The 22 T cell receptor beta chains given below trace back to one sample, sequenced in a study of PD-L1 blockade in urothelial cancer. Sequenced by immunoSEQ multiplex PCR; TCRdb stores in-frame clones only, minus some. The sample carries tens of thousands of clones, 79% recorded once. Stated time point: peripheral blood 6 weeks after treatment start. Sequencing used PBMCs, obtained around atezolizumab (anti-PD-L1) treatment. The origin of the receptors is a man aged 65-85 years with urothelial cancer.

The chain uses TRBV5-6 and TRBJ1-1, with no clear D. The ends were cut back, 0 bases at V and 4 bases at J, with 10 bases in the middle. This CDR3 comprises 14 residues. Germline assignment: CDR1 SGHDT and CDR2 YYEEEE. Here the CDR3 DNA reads TGTGCCAGCAGCTTGGGCCTGGTGAGCACTGAAGCTTTCTTT. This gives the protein CASSLGLVSTEAFF. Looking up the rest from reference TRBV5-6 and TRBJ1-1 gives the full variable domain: DAGVTQSPTHLIKTRGQQVTLRCSPKSGHDTVSWYQQALGQGPQFIFQYYEEEERQRGNFPDRFSGHQFPNYSSELNVNALLLGDSALYLCASSLGLVSTEAFFGQGTRLTVV.

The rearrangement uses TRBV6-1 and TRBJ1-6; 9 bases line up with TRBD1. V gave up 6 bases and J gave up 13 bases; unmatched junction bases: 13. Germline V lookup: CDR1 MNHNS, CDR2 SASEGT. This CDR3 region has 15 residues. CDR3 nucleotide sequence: TGTGCCAGCAGCGATCCGGGACAGGGTTGGGGTCCCCTCCACTTT. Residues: CASSDPGQGWGPLHF.

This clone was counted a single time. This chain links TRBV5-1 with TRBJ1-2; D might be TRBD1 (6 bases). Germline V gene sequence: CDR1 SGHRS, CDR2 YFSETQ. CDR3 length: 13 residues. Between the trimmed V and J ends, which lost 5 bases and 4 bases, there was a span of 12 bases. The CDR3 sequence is CASSYDRTYGYTF. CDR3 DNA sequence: TGCGCCAGCAGTTATGACAGGACCTATGGCTACACCTTC.

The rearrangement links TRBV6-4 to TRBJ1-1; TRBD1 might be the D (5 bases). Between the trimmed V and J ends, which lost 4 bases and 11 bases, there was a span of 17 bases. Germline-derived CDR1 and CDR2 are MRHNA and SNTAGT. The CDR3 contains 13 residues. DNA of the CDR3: TGTGCCAGCAGTGGGGGTGCGGGGACTCGGGCTTTCTTT. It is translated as CASSGGAGTRAFF.

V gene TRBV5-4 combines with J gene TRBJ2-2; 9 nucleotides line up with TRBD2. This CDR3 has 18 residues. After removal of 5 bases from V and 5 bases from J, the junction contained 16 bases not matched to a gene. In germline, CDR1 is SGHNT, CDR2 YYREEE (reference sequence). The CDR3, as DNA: TGTGCCAGCAGTAAATACGGCGGCGCGGGGGGGGCGACCGGGGAGCTGTTTTTT. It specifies CASSKYGGAGGATGELFF.

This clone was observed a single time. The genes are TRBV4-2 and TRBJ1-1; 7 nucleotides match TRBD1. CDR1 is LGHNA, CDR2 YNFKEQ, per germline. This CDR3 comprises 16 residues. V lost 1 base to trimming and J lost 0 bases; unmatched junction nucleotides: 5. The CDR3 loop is CASSQVTGDLNTEAFF. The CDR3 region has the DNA TGTGCCAGCAGCCAAGTCACAGGGGATTTGAACACTGAAGCTTTCTTT.

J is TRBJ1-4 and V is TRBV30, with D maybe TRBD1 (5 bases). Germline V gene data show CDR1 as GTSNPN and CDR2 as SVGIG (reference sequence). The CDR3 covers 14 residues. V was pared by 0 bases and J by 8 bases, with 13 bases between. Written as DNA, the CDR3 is TGTGCCTGGAGTGTCGGGCAGGGTGGCGAAAAACTGTTTTTT. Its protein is CAWSVGQGGEKLFF. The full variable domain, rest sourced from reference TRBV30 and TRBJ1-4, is SQTIHQWPATLVQPVGSPLSLECTVEGTSNPNLYWYRQAAGRGLQLLFYSVGIGQISSEVPQNLSASRPQDRQFILSSKKLLLSDSGFYLCAWSVGQGGEKLFFGSGTQLSVL.

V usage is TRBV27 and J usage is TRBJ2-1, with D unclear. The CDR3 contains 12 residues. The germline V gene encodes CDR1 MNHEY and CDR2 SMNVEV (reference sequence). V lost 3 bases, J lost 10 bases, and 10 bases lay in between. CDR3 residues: CASSFSRSEQFF. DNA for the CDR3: TGTGCCAGCAGTTTCTCACGGTCGGAGCAGTTCTTC.

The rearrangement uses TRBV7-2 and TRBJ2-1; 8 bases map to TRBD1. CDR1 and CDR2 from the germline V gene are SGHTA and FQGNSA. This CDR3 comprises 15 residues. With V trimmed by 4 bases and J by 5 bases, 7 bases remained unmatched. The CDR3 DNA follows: TGTGCCAGCAGCTACGGACAGGGTGTTAACAATGAGCAGTTCTTC. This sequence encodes CASSYGQGVNNEQFF.

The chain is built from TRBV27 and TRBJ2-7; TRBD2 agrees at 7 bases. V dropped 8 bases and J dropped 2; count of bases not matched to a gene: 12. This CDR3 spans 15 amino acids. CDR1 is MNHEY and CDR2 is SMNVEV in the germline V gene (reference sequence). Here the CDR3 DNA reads TGTGCCAGCCGCAGCCTGCTAGCGGCGACCTACGAGCAGTACTTC. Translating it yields CASRSLLAATYEQYF.

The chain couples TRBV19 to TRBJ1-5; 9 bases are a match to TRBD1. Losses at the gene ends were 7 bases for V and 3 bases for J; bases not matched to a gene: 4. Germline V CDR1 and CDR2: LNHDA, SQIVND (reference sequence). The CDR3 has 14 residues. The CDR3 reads CASMTGGNNQPQHF. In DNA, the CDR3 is TGTGCCAGTATGACAGGGGGAAACAATCAGCCCCAGCATTTT.

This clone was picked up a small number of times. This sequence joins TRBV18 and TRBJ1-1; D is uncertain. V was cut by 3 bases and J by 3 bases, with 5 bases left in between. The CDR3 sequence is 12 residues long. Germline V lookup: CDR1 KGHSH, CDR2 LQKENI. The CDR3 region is CASSPSDTEAFF. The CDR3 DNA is TGTGCCAGCTCACCGAGCGACACTGAAGCTTTCTTT.

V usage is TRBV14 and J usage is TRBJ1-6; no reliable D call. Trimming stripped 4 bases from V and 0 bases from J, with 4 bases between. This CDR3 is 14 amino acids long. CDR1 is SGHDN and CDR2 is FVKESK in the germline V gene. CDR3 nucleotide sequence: TGTGCCAGCAGCCCTAGCTCCTATAATTCACCCCTCCACTTT. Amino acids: CASSPSSYNSPLHF.

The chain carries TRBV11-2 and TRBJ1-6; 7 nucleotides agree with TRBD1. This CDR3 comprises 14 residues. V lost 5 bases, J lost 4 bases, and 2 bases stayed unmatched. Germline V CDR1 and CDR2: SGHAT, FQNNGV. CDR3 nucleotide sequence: TGTGCCAGCAGCGTGACAGGGTATAATTCACCCCTCCACTTT. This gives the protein CASSVTGYNSPLHF. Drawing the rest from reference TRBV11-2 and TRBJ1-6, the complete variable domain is EAGVAQSPRYKIIEKRQSVAFWCNPISGHATLYWYQQILGQGPKLLIQFQNNGVVDDSQLPKDRFSAERLKGVDSTLKIQPAKLEDSAVYLCASSVTGYNSPLHFGNGTRLTVT.

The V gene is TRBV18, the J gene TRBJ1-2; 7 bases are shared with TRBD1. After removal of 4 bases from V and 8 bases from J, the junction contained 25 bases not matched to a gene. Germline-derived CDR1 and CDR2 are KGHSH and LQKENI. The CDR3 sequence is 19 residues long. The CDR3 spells CASSRKTGQDTLFERGYTF. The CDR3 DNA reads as TGTGCCAGCTCACGCAAGACAGGACAGGATACCCTCTTTGAGAGAGGCTACACCTTC.

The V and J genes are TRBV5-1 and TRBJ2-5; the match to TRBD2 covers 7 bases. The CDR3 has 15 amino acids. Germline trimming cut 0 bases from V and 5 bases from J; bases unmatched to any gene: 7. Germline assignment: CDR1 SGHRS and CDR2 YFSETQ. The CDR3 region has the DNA TGCGCCAGCAGCTTGGACGGGCGGCGGGGGGAGACCCAGTACTTC. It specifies CASSLDGRRGETQYF.

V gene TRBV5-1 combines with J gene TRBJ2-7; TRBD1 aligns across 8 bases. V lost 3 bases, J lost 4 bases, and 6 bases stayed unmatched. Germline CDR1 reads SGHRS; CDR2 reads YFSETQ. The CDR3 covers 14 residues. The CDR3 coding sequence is TGCGCCAGCAGCTCGGTGACAGGGGAGTACGAGCAGTACTTC. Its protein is CASSSVTGEYEQYF.

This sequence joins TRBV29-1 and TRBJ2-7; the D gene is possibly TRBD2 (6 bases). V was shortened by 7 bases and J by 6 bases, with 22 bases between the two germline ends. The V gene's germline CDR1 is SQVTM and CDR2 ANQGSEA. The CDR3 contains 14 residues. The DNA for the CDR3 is TGCAGCGCCCTCGGAGGGACGGCGGCGGCCGAGCAGTACTTC. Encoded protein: CSALGGTAAAEQYF.

CDR3 bases: TGTGCCAGCAGCCCTAGACTAGCGGTCAACGAGCAGTACTTC. Translating it yields CASSPRLAVNEQYF. The chain carries TRBV9 and TRBJ2-7, with 9 bases identical to TRBD2. From germline, CDR1 is SGDLS and CDR2 YYNGEE. The V and J ends lost 4 bases and 5 bases, in that order; junction bases with no gene match: 7. This CDR3 is built from 14 residues.

The CDR3: CASSIGQETQYF. The CDR3 region has the DNA TGTGCCAGTAGTATCGGCCAAGAGACCCAGTACTTC. The rearrangement joins TRBV19 to TRBJ2-5; D uncertain. This CDR3 comprises 12 residues. Trimming removed 3 bases from V and 1 base from J, with 3 bases in between. The germline V gene encodes CDR1 LNHDA and CDR2 SQIVND (reference sequence). Full variable domain (rest looked up from reference TRBV19 and TRBJ2-5): DGGITQSPKYLFRKEGQNVTLSCEQNLNHDAMYWYRQDPGQGLRLIYYSQIVNDFQKGDIAEGYSVSREKKESFPLTVTSAQKNPTAFYLCASSIGQETQYFGPGTRLLVL.

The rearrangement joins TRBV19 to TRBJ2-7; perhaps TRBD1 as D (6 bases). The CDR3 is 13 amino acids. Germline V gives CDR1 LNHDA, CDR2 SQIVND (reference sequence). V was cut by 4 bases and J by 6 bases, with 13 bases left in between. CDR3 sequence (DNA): TGTGCCAGTAGTACACAGGGAAAGGGCGAGCAGTACTTC. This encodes CASSTQGKGEQYF.

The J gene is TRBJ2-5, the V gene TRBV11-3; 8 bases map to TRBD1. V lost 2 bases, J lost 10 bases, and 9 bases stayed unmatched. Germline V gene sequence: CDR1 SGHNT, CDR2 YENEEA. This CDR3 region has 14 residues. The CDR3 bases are TGTGCCAGCAGCTTAAGGGGACAGGTTAAAGACCAGTACTTC. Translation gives CASSLRGQVKDQYF.